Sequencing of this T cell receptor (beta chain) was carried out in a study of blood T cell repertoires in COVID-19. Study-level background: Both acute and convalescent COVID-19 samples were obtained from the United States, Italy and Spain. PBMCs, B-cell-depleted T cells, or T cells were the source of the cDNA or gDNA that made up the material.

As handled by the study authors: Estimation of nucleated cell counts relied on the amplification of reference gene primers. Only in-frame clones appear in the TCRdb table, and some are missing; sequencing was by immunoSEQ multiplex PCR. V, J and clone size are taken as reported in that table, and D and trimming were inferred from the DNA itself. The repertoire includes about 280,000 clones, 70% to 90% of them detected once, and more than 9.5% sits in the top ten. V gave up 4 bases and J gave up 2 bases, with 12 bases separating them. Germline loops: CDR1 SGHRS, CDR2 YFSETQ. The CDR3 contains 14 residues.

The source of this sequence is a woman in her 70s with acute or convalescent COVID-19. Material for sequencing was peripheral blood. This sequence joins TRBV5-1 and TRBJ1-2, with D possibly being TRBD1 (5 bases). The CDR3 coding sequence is TGCGCCAGCAGCCCGCGGACACAAAACTATGGCTACACCTTC. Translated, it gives CASSPRTQNYGYTF. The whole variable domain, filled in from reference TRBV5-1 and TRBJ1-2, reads KAGVTQTPRYLIKTRGQQVTLSCSPISGHRSVSWYQQTPGQGLQFLFEYFSETQRNKGNFPGRFSGRQFSNSRSEMNVSTLELGDSALYLCASSPRTQNYGYTFGSGTRLTVV.